Following are 16 T cell receptor beta chains from one sample sequenced in a study of blood T cells in healthy people across ages. Then a second PCR, running roughly 7 to 11 cycles, was carried out with a sample-barcoded 5' primer and a J-beta primer mix. Using its own MiXCR run on the 5' RACE reads, TCRdb lists one record per CDR3 protein. The sample gives over 550,000 distinct CDR3 sequences, 25% to 35% of which show up once; 15% to 18% is in the top ten. Sequencing input: blood. The receptors shown here come from a woman older than 75 in good health.

This clonotype was seen just once. V usage is TRBV6-5 and J usage is TRBJ1-2, with D possibly matching TRBD1 (5 bases). V was pared by 2 bases and J by 2 bases, with 15 bases between. CDR3 size: 16 residues. Germline V lookup: CDR1 MNHEY, CDR2 SVGAGI. In DNA, the CDR3 is TGTGCCAGCAGTTACCAGCCCACAGGCGTCAACTATGGCTACACCTTC. Amino acids: CASSYQPTGVNYGYTF.

A note on this clonotype: One end of the junction does not line up with germline, which may come from a read error. J is TRBJ1-5 and V is TRBV6-2 or TRBV6-3; 8 bases are shared with TRBD1. The CDR3 covers 15 residues. CDR1 MNHEY and CDR2 SVGEGT come from the germline V gene. DNA of the CDR3: TGTGCCGGCAGCACGGACAGGGTGGTATGGCAGCCCCAGCATTTT. As protein: CAGSTDRVVWQPQHF.

In its sample, this clonotype was seen many times. Possible read error: a much larger clone is one base away. The chain is built from TRBV9 and TRBJ2-1; D may match TRBD1 or TRBD2 (6 bases each). The DNA end is a closer match to TRBJ2-7, so the J assignment may be wrong. Germline CDR1 SGDLS, CDR2 YYNGEE. This CDR3 has 15 amino acids. In DNA, the CDR3 is TGTGCCAGCAGCGTAGAGGGGGACTCCTACAATGAGCAGTACTTC. It yields the protein CASSVEGDSYNEQYF.

The V gene is TRBV20-1, the J gene TRBJ1-2, with D maybe TRBD1 (5 bases). Between the trimmed V and J ends, which lost 1 base and 5 bases, there was a span of 14 bases. This CDR3 has 14 amino acids. Looked up from germline, CDR1 is DFQATT and CDR2 is SNEGSKA (reference sequence). The CDR3 protein is CSARGIGEGYGYTF. The CDR3 bases are TGCAGTGCTAGAGGGATAGGGGAGGGTTATGGCTACACCTTC.

This clonotype was counted a few times. The J gene is TRBJ1-2, the V gene TRBV27, with 10 bases lining up with TRBD1. The CDR3 totals 14 residues. The J segment lost 8 bases and the V segment lost 3 bases, leaving 6 bases of the junction unmatched. From germline, CDR1 is MNHEY and CDR2 SMNVEV (reference sequence). The CDR3 loop reads CASSFRQGAFGYTF. CDR3 in DNA: TGTGCCAGCAGTTTTCGACAGGGGGCTTTCGGCTACACCTTC.

With regard to this clonotype: This sequence may be a read error, since a much larger clone differs from it by one base. This sequence joins TRBV2 and TRBJ1-1, with TRBD1 as a possible D gene (6 bases). V was pared by 8 bases and J by 1 base, with 11 bases between. The CDR3 runs to 13 residues. From germline, CDR1 is SNHLY and CDR2 FYNNEI. CDR3 in DNA: TGTGCCAGCGGAGACAGGAGGAACACTGAAGCTTTCTTT. Its translation is CASGDRRNTEAFF.

This clonotype came up many times. V gene TRBV6-1 combines with J gene TRBJ2-3; 9 bases line up with TRBD2. The CDR3 consists of 15 residues. Germline lookup yields CDR1 MNHNS and CDR2 SASEGT. V gave up 1 base and J gave up 4 bases; unmatched junction bases: 3. The CDR3 DNA follows: TGTGCCAGCAGTGAAGAGGAGCGGGGGGCAGATACGCAGTATTTT. This sequence encodes CASSEEERGADTQYF.

The chain couples TRBV7-2 to TRBJ2-4; D perhaps matches TRBD2 (5 bases). The germline gives CDR1 SGHTA, CDR2 FQGNSA. V was clipped by 4 bases and J by 0 bases, with 16 bases between them. The CDR3 has 17 amino acids. CDR3 DNA: TGTGCCAGCAGCTCCATAGGAGCGGCATCAGCCAAAAACATTCAGTACTTC. Translated, it gives CASSSIGAASAKNIQYF. Complete variable domain (other parts from reference TRBV7-2 and TRBJ2-4): GAGVSQSPSNKVTEKGKDVELRCDPISGHTALYWYRQSLGQGLEFLIYFQGNSAPDKSGLPSDRFSAERTGGSVSTLTIQRTQQEDSAVYLCASSSIGAASAKNIQYFGAGTRLSVL.

Comments on this clonotype: One end of the junction is discordant with germline, which a read error may explain. The chain recombines TRBV20-1 with TRBJ1-1, with TRBD1 as a possible D gene (5 bases). Looked up from germline, CDR1 is DFQATT and CDR2 is SNEGSKA (reference sequence). This CDR3 is 14 amino acids long. CDR3 amino acids: CSAQKGAGNTETFF. CDR3 coding DNA: TGCAGTGCCCAAAAGGGAGCAGGGAACACTGAAACTTTCTTT.

In the case of this clonotype: A much larger clone is a single base away; this may be a read error. This chain joins TRBV27 and TRBJ2-3, with D maybe TRBD1 (6 bases). CDR3 length: 14 amino acids. Germline CDR1 and CDR2: MNHEY and SMNVEV (reference sequence). V was cut by 6 bases and J by 2 bases, with 12 bases left in between. In DNA, the CDR3 is TGTGCCAGCAGGTGGGGGCGGCTCACAGATACGCAGTATTTT. Translation gives CASRWGRLTDTQYF.

In its sample, this clonotype was seen a few times. A much larger clone differs by one base, so this may be a read error. The V call is TRBV7-2, the J call TRBJ2-3; the D call may be TRBD1 or TRBD2 (5 bases each). There are 15 residues in the CDR3. The V gene's germline CDR1 is SGHTA and CDR2 FQGNSA. The CDR3 spells CASSSAGRGTDRQYF. For the CDR3, the DNA is TGTGCCAGCAGCTCCGCGGGTAGGGGCACAGATAGGCAGTATTTT.

This clonotype was recorded many times. The V call is TRBV5-6, the J call TRBJ2-5; 12 bases map to TRBD1. The assigned J gene may be wrong: the sequence end matches TRBJ2-7 better. Germline values: CDR1 SGHDT, CDR2 YYEEEE. The CDR3 sequence is 17 residues long. The CDR3: CASSLLGRGQGAAEQYF. In DNA, the CDR3 is TGTGCCAGCAGCTTATTAGGTCGGGGACAGGGGGCGGCCGAGCAGTACTTC.

The chain combines TRBV10-3 with TRBJ1-2, with D uncertain. The CDR3 consists of 15 residues. Between the trimmed V and J ends, which lost 2 bases and 1 base, there was a span of 11 bases. Germline loops: CDR1 ENHRY, CDR2 SYGVKD. The CDR3 coding sequence is TGTGCCATCAGTGAGGGAGACAACCTTAACTATGGCTACACCTTC. Its protein is CAISEGDNLNYGYTF.

At least ten counts were recorded for this clonotype. The chain couples TRBV7-9 to TRBJ2-5; 7 nucleotides agree with TRBD1. With V trimmed by 5 bases and J by 5 bases, 8 bases remained unmatched. Germline CDR1 and CDR2: SEHNR and FQNEAQ (reference sequence). CDR3 length equals 14 residues. The CDR3 DNA sequence: TGTGCCAGCAGCCTATCGACAGGGAAGGAGACCCAGTACTTC. Its translation: CASSLSTGKETQYF.

This clonotype appeared many times. The chain has TRBV28 and TRBJ2-5; D is ambiguous. Germline V gene lookup returns CDR1 MDHEN and CDR2 SYDVKM. V was shortened by 2 bases and J by 1 base, with 11 bases between the two germline ends. The CDR3 extends over 15 amino acids. The CDR3 nucleotides read TGTGCCAGCAGTTTAAGTTTTTCAGGCCAAGAGACCCAGTACTTC. Translating it yields CASSLSFSGQETQYF.

This clonotype was recorded at least ten times. The chain joins TRBV9 to TRBJ2-1, with 7 bases fitting TRBD2. The junction had 5 bases not matched to a gene; V was cut back by 6 bases and J by 2 bases. This CDR3 contains 14 residues. Germline CDR1 and CDR2: SGDLS and YYNGEE. Here the CDR3 DNA reads TGTGCCAGCAACACCGGGACTACCTACAATGAGCAGTTCTTC. Protein sequence: CASNTGTTYNEQFF.